These T cell receptor beta chains were read from a single sample in a study of T cell repertoires in cytomegalovirus infection. No antigen has been identified for these receptors. Each CDR3 protein gets one entry after TCRdb re-called the reads with MiXCR. The table shows about 220,000 distinct CDR3 sequences, with approximately 40% occurring only once. The sample in question was CD8+ T cells from cultured PBMCs, obtained from culture after CMV antigen stimulation. Source of these receptors: a human donor in good health (CMV status not recorded). Some clones in this sample may be carry-over from other donors' samples. Each CDR3 is given with its conserved first and last residue. The D gene is left open where the match is weak. Clone sizes are given selectively: once, few, many, or a class where the clone is expanded.

d_gene | abundance | len | j_gene | v_gene | CDR3nt | CDR3aa
TRBD2 | few | 15 | TRBJ2-1 | TRBV14 | TGTGCCAGCAGCCACGGGACTACCTTCGACAATGAGCAGTTCTTC | CASSHGTTFDNEQFF
NA | NA | 18 | TRBJ1-1 | TRBV7-6 | TGTGCCAGCAGCTTAAACTCCTGGGCGGCGCGATTGAACACTGAAGCTTTCTTT | CASSLNSWAARLNTEAFF
NA | NA | 14 | TRBJ2-2 | TRBV20-1 | TGCAGTGCCCCCGGGACTCCGAACACCGGGGAGCTGTTTTTT | CSAPGTPNTGELFF
NA | NA | 16 | TRBJ2-2 | TRBV28 | TGTGCCAGCAGCTACCCAGGGAACCCGAACACCGGGGAGCTGTTTTTT | CASSYPGNPNTGELFF
NA | NA | 12 | TRBJ2-1 | TRBV6-6 | TGTGCCAGCAGTTATGAGGGCCATGAGCAGTTCTTC | CASSYEGHEQFF
NA | NA | 15 | TRBJ1-2 | TRBV5-4 | TGTGCCAGCAGCTTAGCATGGAGTAGGAACTATGGCTACACCTTC | CASSLAWSRNYGYTF
NA | NA | 14 | TRBJ1-3 | TRBV27 | TGTGCCAGCAGTTTTAGGGGTTCGGGAAACACCATATATTTT | CASSFRGSGNTIYF
NA | few | 15 | TRBJ2-3 | TRBV4-1 | TGCGCCAGCAGCCAAGAAAGGCCCAGCACAGATACGCAGTATTTT | CASSQERPSTDTQYF
NA | few | 11 | TRBJ2-5 | TRBV20-1 | TGCAGTGCTAGACTGAAAGAGACCCAGTACTTC | CSARLKETQYF
NA | few | 15 | TRBJ2-5 | TRBV6-1 | TGTGCCAGCAGCCCAGGGGGGGGGGCCCAAGAGAGCCAGTACTTC | CASSPGGGAQESQYF
TRBD1 | NA | 17 | TRBJ1-2 | TRBV6-8 | TGTGCCAGCACTACTACCGGGACAGGGAGCCTTAACTATGGCTACACCTTC | CASTTTGTGSLNYGYTF
NA | few | 14 | TRBJ1-4 | TRBV27 | TGTGCCAGCAGTTTATATCCGGGCCGACCGAGCCTGTTTTTT | CASSLYPGRPSLFF
NA | NA | 13 | TRBJ2-7 | TRBV29-1 | TGCAGCGTTGAACTTGGGGGACCCTACGAGCAGTACTTC | CSVELGGPYEQYF
NA | few | 15 | TRBJ2-2 | TRBV20-1 | TGCAGTGCTCCGACTAGGGCCTCGAACACCGGGGAGCTGTTTTTT | CSAPTRASNTGELFF
NA | once | 15 | TRBJ2-5 | TRBV5-5 | TGTGCCAGCACCTATACACGGGGGAGCCAAGAGACCCAGTACTTC | CASTYTRGSQETQYF
NA | many | 12 | TRBJ2-2 | TRBV7-6 | TGTGCCAGCAGCACCGGGGGCGGGGAGCTGTTTTTT | CASSTGGGELFF
NA | NA | 10 | TRBJ2-2 | TRBV2 | TGTGCCAGCAAAACTGGGGAGCTGTTTTTT | CASKTGELFF
NA | NA | 17 | TRBJ1-6 | TRBV20-1 | TGCAGTGCTAGAGACCGGGACACGAGCTCCTATAATTCACCCCTCCACTTT | CSARDRDTSSYNSPLHF
TRBD2 | few | 16 | TRBJ2-3 | TRBV9 | TGTGCCAGCAGCGCGAGACTAGCGGGGGACACAGATACGCAGTATTTT | CASSARLAGDTDTQYF
TRBD1 | NA | 16 | TRBJ1-1 | TRBV7-9 | TGTGCCAGCAGCTTACGGGACAGGGGACCGACCACTGAAGCTTTCTTT | CASSLRDRGPTTEAFF
TRBD1 | NA | 17 | TRBJ1-1 | TRBV7-4 | TGTGCCAGCAGCTTCCCGAGACAGGGGGCCCTGAACACTGAAGCTTTCTTT | CASSFPRQGALNTEAFF
TRBD1 | NA | 15 | TRBJ1-1 | TRBV19 | TGTGCCAGTAGTATAGCCACAGGGGGTGGCACTGAAGCTTTCTTT | CASSIATGGGTEAFF
NA | many | 14 | TRBJ2-1 | TRBV5-1 | TGCGCCAGCAGCCGGAGGGGGGAGTACAATGAGCAGTTCTTC | CASSRRGEYNEQFF
TRBD2 | many | 15 | TRBJ2-3 | TRBV7-3 | TGTGCCAGCAGCTTGAGCGGGGGGGCCATGGATACGCAGTATTTT | CASSLSGGAMDTQYF
NA | NA | 17 | TRBJ2-6 | TRBV5-1 | TGCGCCAGCAGCTTTAGCCCCCGAGAACCTGGGGCCAACGTCCTGACTTTC | CASSFSPREPGANVLTF
TRBD1 | NA | 17 | TRBJ2-5 | TRBV7-9 | TGTGCCAGCAGCCAGGGGGCAGGACAGGGGAATCGAGAGACCCAGTACTTC | CASSQGAGQGNRETQYF
TRBD2 | NA | 18 | TRBJ2-1 | TRBV7-8 | TGTGTCAGCAGCTTAGATAGTAGCGGGGGGGCCGCCTACAATGAGCAGTTCTTC | CVSSLDSSGGAAYNEQFF
NA | NA | 12 | TRBJ2-7 | TRBV28 | TGTGCCAGCAGTTTAATGGCCTACGAGCAGTACTTC | CASSLMAYEQYF
NA | many | 15 | TRBJ1-5 | TRBV6-6 | TGTGCCAGCAGACAACAGGGAAATAGCAATCAGCCCCAGCATTTT | CASRQQGNSNQPQHF
TRBD1 | few | 17 | TRBJ2-2 | TRBV9 | TGTGCCAGCAGCGTAGATGGACAGGGTTATAACACCGGGGAGCTGTTTTTT | CASSVDGQGYNTGELFF
NA | few | 12 | TRBJ1-5 | TRBV12-3/TRBV12-4 | TGTGCCAGCAGAAGCAGCAATCAGCCCCAGCATTTT | CASRSSNQPQHF
NA | NA | 16 | TRBJ2-7 | TRBV7-9 | TGTGCCAGCAGCCCATCCAGGGGACCGACGTCCTACGAGCAGTACTTC | CASSPSRGPTSYEQYF
NA | few | 14 | TRBJ2-7 | TRBV7-6 | TGTGCCAGCAGCTCCCGAATGGGGGGCGACGAGCAGTACTTC | CASSSRMGGDEQYF
TRBD1 | NA | 17 | TRBJ1-2 | TRBV27 | TGTGCCAGCAGTCCCGGGACAGGGATCTCCGGGAACTATGGCTACACCTTC | CASSPGTGISGNYGYTF
NA | NA | 17 | TRBJ2-6 | TRBV28 | TGTGCCAGCAGTTCCCCCTCGGGGGAACCTGGGGCCAACGTCCTGACTTTC | CASSSPSGEPGANVLTF
TRBD1 | few | 13 | TRBJ1-1 | TRBV7-9 | TGTGCCATCCAGACAGGGGTCAATCCTGAAGCTTTCTTT | CAIQTGVNPEAFF
NA | NA | 14 | TRBJ1-4 | TRBV27 | TGTGCCAGCAGTTACGGGGCCTTTAATGAAAAACTGTTTTTT | CASSYGAFNEKLFF
TRBD2 | few | 16 | TRBJ2-1 | TRBV28 | TGTGCCAGCAGTTTATTAATAGCGGGAGTGGACAATGAGCAGTTCTTC | CASSLLIAGVDNEQFF
NA | NA | 15 | TRBJ2-3 | TRBV7-6 | TGTGCCAGAAGCTTAGCTGGAATTCCCGCAGATACGCATTATTTT | CARSLAGIPADTHYF
NA | NA | 14 | TRBJ2-2 | TRBV7-9 | TGTGCCAGCAGCTTAGTTCTCAACACCGGGGAGCTGTTTTTT | CASSLVLNTGELFF
TRBD2 | few | 17 | TRBJ2-1 | TRBV2 | TGTGCCAGCAGTGAAGATGTGGGACTAGCGGGTTACAATGAGCAGTTCTTC | CASSEDVGLAGYNEQFF
TRBD1 | NA | 16 | TRBJ1-1 | TRBV7-9 | TGTGCCAGCAGCAACCCTCGGACAGGGGGGAACACTGAAGCTTTCTTT | CASSNPRTGGNTEAFF
NA | NA | 14 | TRBJ2-4 | TRBV5-4 | TGTGCCAGCACCTTAGGGTCGAACAAAAACATTCAGTACTTC | CASTLGSNKNIQYF
NA | NA | 16 | TRBJ2-2 | TRBV29-1 | TGCAGCGTTGAAGATCGGGGGAGTCTTGGGTCCGGGGAGCTGTTTTTT | CSVEDRGSLGSGELFF
TRBD1 | few | 14 | TRBJ1-6 | TRBV7-2 | TGTGCCAGCAGCCCTACAGGGGTGGGTTCACCCCTCCACTTT | CASSPTGVGSPLHF
TRBD1 | few | 15 | TRBJ1-2 | TRBV7-6 | TGTGCCAGCAGCACTCGACAGGGAGGCACAGATGGCTACACCTTC | CASSTRQGGTDGYTF
NA | NA | 13 | TRBJ2-7 | TRBV5-1 | TGCGCCAGCAGCCTCCCTGCCTCCGACGAGCAGTACTTC | CASSLPASDEQYF
NA | few | 15 | TRBJ1-1 | TRBV6-1 | TGTGCCAGCAGTGAAGCGAGAGAAATGAACACTGAAGCTTTCTTT | CASSEAREMNTEAFF
TRBD1 | few | 19 | TRBJ2-6 | TRBV20-1 | TGCAGTGCTAGAGTTCCAGGGACAGGGGGTTCTACTGGGGCCAACGTCCTGACTTTC | CSARVPGTGGSTGANVLTF
NA | few | 11 | TRBJ2-1 | TRBV7-6 | TGTGCCAGCAGCTTGGGTTTTGGGCAGTTCTTC | CASSLGFGQFF
NA | few | 17 | TRBJ1-4 | TRBV4-1 | TGCGCCAGCAGCCAAGAAGTCCGGACGCTAACTAATGAAAAACTGTTTTTT | CASSQEVRTLTNEKLFF